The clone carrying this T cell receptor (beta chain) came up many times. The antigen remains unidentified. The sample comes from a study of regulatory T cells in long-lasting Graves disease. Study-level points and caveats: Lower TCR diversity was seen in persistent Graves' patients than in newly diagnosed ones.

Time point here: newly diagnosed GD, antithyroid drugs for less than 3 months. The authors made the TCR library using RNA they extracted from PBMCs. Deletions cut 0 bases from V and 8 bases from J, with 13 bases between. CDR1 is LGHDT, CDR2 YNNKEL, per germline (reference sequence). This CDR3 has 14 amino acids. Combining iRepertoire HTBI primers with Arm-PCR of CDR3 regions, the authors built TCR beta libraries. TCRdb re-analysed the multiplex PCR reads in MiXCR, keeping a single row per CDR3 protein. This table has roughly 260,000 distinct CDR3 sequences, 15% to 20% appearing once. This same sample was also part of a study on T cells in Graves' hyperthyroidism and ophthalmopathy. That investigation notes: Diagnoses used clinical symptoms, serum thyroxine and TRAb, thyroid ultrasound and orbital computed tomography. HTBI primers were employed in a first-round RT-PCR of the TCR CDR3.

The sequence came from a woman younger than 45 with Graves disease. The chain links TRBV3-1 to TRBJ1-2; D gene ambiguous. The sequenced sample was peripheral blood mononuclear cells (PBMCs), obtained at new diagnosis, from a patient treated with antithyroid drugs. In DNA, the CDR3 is TGTGCCAGCAGCCAAGATGGTCCTCCGGACGGCTACACCTTC. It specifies CASSQDGPPDGYTF.